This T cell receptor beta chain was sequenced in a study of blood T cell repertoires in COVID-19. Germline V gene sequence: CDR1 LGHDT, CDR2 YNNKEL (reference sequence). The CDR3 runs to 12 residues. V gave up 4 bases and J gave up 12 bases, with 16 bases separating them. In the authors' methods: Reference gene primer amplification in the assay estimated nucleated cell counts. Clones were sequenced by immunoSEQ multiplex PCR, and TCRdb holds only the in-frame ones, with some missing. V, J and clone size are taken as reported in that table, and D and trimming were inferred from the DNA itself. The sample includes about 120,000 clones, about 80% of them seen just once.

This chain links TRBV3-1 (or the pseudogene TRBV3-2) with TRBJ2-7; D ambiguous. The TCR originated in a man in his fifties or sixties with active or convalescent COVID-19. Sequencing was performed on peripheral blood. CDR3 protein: CASSPPPQNRYF. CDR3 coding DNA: TGTGCCAGCAGCCCCCCTCCTCAGAATCGGTACTTC.